This passage covers 8 T cell receptor beta chains from one sample sequenced in a study of neurological immune-mediated disorders. Using its own MiXCR run on the 5' RACE reads, TCRdb lists one record per CDR3 protein. The table has about 59,000 distinct CDR3 sequences, 9.5% to 15% seen once. The sequenced material came from PBMCs. Every receptor here comes from a woman in her sixties or seventies with HTLV-1-associated myelopathy (HAM/TSP).

This clonotype has at least ten counts. This chain connects TRBV20-1 to TRBJ1-6; D unclear. This CDR3 has 19 residues. The germline V gene has CDR1 DFQATT and CDR2 SNEGSKA (reference sequence). V shed 1 base and J shed 4 bases, with 23 bases lying between them. As DNA, the CDR3 is TGCAGTGCTAGAGCCTTCCCAGGTTTGGCCGCGAAATATAATTCACCCCTCCACTTT. Protein sequence: CSARAFPGLAAKYNSPLHF.

This clonotype was seen ten or more times. The gene calls are TRBV20-1 and TRBJ2-3, with 14 bases that match TRBD2. The CDR3 loop spans 16 amino acids. Trimming cost V 6 bases and J 3 bases; bases outside gene matches: 8. Germline V gene data show CDR1 as DFQATT and CDR2 as SNEGSKA (reference sequence). DNA for the CDR3: TGCAGTGCGCGACTAGCGGGAGGGCCCGGTACAGATACGCAGTATTTT. This gives the protein CSARLAGGPGTDTQYF.

This clonotype came up many times. Here the CDR3 reads CASSLRGITDTQYF. Written as DNA, the CDR3 is TGTGCCAGCAGCTTGCGTGGGATCACAGATACGCAGTATTTT. The genes are TRBV7-2 and TRBJ2-3; D unresolved. CDR1 and CDR2 (germline): SGHTA, FQGNSA. V was clipped by 3 bases and J by 2 bases, with 9 bases between them. The CDR3 loop spans 14 amino acids. Drawing the rest from reference TRBV7-2 and TRBJ2-3, the complete variable domain is GAGVSQSPSNKVTEKGKDVELRCDPISGHTALYWYRQSLGQGLEFLIYFQGNSAPDKSGLPSDRFSAERTGGSVSTLTIQRTQQEDSAVYLCASSLRGITDTQYFGPGTRLTVL.

This clonotype has just a few counts. This rearrangement joins TRBV12-3 or TRBV12-4 to TRBJ2-5; 7 bases are shared with TRBD1. The CDR3 extends over 13 amino acids. The V segment lost 3 bases and the J segment 4 bases; nucleotides outside the gene matches: 2. The CDR3 DNA follows: TGTGCCAGCAGTTTTTCAGGGGGAGAGACCCAGTACTTC. Translating it yields CASSFSGGETQYF.

This clonotype was seen a handful of times. V and J are TRBV11-2 and TRBJ1-2, with D tentatively TRBD1 (5 bases). The germline V gene encodes CDR1 SGHAT and CDR2 FQNNGV. V shed 5 bases and J shed 4 bases, with 11 bases lying between them. The CDR3 has 13 residues. Here the CDR3 DNA reads TGTGCCAGCAGCCTCGACAGTTCCTATGGCTACACCTTC. It encodes CASSLDSSYGYTF.

The sample holds many counts of this clonotype. The chain recombines TRBV27 with TRBJ2-7; D is uncertain. CDR1 and CDR2 (germline): MNHEY, SMNVEV (reference sequence). The ends were cut back, 2 bases at V and 3 bases at J, with 11 bases in the middle. The CDR3 has 14 residues. The CDR3 DNA sequence: TGTGCCAGCAGTTTACGGCAGACTGACTACGAGCAGTACTTC. It specifies CASSLRQTDYEQYF.

This clonotype has a count of ten or more. This chain joins TRBV3-1 and TRBJ2-7; possible D gene TRBD2, 6 bases. The CDR3 covers 13 residues. The V gene lost 1 base and the J gene lost 5 bases, with 9 bases spanning the gap. Germline V gene sequence: CDR1 LGHDT, CDR2 YNNKEL (reference sequence). CDR3 region: CASSQVGGNEQYF. The CDR3 DNA is TGTGCCAGCAGCCAAGTCGGGGGAAACGAGCAGTACTTC.

Comment on this clonotype: With a much larger clone just one base away, this may be a read error. The J gene is TRBJ2-1, the V gene TRBV28; D gene ambiguous. Germline values: CDR1 MDHEN, CDR2 SYDVKM. The CDR3 runs 13 residues. The CDR3 sequence is CASSRSSYNDQFF. The CDR3 nucleotides are TGTGCCAGCAGTCGTTCGAGTTACAATGATCAGTTCTTC.